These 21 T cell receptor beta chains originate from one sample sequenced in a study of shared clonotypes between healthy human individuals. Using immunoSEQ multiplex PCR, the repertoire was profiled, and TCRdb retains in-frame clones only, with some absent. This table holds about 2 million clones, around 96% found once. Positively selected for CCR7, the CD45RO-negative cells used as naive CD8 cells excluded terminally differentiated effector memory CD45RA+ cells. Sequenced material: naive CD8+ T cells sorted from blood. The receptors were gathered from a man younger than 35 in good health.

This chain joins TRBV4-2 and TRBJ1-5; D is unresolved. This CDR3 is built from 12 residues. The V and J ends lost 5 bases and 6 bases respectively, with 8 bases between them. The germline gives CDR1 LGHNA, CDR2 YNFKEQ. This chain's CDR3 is CASSYDGQPQHF. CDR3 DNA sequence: TGTGCCAGCAGCTACGACGGTCAGCCCCAGCATTTT.

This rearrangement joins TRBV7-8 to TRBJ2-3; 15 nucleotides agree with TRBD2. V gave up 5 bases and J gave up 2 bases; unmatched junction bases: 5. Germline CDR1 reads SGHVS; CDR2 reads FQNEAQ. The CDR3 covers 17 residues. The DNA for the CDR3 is TGTGCCAGCAGCCCGGGACTAGCGGGAGGATTCACAGATACGCAGTATTTT. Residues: CASSPGLAGGFTDTQYF.

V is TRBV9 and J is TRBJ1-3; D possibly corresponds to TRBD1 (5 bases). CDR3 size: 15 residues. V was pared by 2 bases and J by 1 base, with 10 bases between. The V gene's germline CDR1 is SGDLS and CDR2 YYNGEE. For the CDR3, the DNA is TGTGCCAGCAGCGTCGATCAGGGTTCTGGAAACACCATATATTTT. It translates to CASSVDQGSGNTIYF.

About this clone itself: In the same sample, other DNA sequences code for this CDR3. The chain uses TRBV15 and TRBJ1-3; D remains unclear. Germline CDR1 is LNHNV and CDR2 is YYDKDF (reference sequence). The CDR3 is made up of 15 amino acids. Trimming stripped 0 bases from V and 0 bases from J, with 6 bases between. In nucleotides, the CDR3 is TGTGCCACCAGCAGAGACCGAACCTCTGGAAACACCATATATTTT. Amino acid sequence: CATSRDRTSGNTIYF.

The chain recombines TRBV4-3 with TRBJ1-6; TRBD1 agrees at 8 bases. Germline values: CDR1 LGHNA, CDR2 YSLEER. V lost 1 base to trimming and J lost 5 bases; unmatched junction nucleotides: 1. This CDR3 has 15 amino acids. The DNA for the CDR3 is TGCGCCAGCAGCCAAGTACAGGGGGATAATTCACCCCTCCACTTT. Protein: CASSQVQGDNSPLHF.

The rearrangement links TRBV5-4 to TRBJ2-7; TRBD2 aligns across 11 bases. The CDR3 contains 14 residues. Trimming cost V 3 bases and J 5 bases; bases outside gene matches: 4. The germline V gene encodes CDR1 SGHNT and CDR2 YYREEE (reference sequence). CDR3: CASSSLAGDHEQYF. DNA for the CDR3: TGTGCCAGCAGCTCACTAGCGGGGGACCACGAGCAGTACTTC. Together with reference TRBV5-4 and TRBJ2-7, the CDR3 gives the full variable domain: ETGVTQSPTHLIKTRGQQVTLRCSSQSGHNTVSWYQQALGQGPQFIFQYYREEENGRGNFPPRFSGLQFPNYSSELNVNALELDDSALYLCASSSLAGDHEQYFGPGTRLTVT.

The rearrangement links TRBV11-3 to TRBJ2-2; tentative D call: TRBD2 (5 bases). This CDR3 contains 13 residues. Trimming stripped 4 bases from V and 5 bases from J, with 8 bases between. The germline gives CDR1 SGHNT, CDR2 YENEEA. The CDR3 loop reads CASSWTHTGELFF. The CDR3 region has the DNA TGTGCCAGCAGCTGGACTCATACCGGGGAGCTGTTTTTT.

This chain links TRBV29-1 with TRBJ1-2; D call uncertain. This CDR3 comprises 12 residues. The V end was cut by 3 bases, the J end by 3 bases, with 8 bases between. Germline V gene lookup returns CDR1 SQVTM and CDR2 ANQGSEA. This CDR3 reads CSVDAGYYGYTF. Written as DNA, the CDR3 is TGCAGCGTTGATGCCGGCTACTATGGCTACACCTTC.

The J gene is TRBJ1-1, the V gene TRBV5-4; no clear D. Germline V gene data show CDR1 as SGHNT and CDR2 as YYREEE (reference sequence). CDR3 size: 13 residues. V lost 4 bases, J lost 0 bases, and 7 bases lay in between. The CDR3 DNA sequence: TGTGCCAGCAGCGAGGACCTGAACACTGAAGCTTTCTTT. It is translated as CASSEDLNTEAFF.

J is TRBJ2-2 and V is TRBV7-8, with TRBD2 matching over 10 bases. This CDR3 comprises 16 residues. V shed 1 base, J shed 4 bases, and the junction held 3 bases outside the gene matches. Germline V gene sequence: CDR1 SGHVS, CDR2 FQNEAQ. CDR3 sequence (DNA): TGTGCCAGCAGCTTAGAACTAGCGGGACCCACCGGGGAGCTGTTTTTT. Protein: CASSLELAGPTGELFF.

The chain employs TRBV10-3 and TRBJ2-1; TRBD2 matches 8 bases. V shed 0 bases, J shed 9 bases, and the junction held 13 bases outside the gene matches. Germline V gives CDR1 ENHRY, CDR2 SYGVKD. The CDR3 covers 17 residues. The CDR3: CAISESTRAGAAGEQFF. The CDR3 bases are TGTGCCATCAGTGAGTCGACTCGAGCGGGGGCCGCCGGTGAGCAGTTCTTC.

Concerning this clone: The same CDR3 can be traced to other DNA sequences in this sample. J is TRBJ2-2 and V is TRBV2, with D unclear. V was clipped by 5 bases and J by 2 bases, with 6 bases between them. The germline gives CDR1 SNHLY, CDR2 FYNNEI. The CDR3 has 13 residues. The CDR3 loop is CASSPPNTGELFF. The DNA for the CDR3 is TGTGCCAGCAGTCCACCCAACACCGGGGAGCTGTTTTTT.

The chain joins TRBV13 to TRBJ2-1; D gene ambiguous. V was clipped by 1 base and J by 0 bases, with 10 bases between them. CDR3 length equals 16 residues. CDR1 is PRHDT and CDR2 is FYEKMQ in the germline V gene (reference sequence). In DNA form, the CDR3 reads TGTGCCAGCAGCTTAGAAGGGTTGAGCTCCTACAATGAGCAGTTCTTC. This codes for CASSLEGLSSYNEQFF.

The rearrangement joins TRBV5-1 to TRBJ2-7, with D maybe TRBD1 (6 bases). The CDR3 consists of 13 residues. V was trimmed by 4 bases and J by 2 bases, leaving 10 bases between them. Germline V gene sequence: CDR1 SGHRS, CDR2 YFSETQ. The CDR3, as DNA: TGCGCCAGCAGCAACAGGGAGACCTACGAGCAGTACTTC. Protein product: CASSNRETYEQYF. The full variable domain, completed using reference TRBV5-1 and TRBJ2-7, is KAGVTQTPRYLIKTRGQQVTLSCSPISGHRSVSWYQQTPGQGLQFLFEYFSETQRNKGNFPGRFSGRQFSNSRSEMNVSTLELGDSALYLCASSNRETYEQYFGPGTRLTVT.

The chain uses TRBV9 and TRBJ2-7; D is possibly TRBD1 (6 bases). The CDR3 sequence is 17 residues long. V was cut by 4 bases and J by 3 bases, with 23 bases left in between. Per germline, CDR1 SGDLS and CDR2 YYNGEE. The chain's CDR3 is CASSPEQGESEFYEQYF. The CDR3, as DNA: TGTGCCAGCAGCCCCGAACAGGGCGAGTCAGAGTTCTACGAGCAGTACTTC.

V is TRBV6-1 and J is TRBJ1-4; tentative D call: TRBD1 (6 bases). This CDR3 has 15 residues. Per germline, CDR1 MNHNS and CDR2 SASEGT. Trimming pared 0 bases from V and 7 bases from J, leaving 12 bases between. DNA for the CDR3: TGTGCCAGCAGTGAAGCGGCAGGGGCGGGTGAAAAACTGTTTTTT. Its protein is CASSEAAGAGEKLFF.

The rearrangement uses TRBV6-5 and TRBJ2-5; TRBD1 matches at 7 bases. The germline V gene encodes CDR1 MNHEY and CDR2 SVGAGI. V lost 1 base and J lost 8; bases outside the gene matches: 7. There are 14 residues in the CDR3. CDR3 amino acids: CASSYFRTGETQYF. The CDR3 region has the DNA TGTGCCAGCAGTTACTTCCGGACAGGTGAAACCCAGTACTTC.

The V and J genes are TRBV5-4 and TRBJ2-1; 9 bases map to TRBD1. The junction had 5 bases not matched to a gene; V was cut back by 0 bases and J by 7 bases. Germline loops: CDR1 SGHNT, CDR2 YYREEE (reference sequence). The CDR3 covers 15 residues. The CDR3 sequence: CASSLGQGVVNEQFF. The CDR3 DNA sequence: TGTGCCAGCAGCTTGGGACAGGGGGTAGTAAATGAGCAGTTCTTC.

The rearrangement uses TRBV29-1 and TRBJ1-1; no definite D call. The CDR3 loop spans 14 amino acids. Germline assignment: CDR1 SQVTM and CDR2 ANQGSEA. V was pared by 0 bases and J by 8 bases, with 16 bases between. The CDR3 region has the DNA TGCAGCGTTGAAGATCACGTGGTATTGGGCGAAGCTTTCTTT. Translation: CSVEDHVVLGEAFF.

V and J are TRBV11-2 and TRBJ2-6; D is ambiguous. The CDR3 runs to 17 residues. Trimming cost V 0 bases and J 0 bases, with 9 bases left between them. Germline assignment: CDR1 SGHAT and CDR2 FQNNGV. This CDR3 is CASSLDRAVSGANVLTF. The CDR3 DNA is TGTGCCAGCAGCTTAGATAGGGCCGTCTCTGGGGCCAACGTCCTGACTTTC.

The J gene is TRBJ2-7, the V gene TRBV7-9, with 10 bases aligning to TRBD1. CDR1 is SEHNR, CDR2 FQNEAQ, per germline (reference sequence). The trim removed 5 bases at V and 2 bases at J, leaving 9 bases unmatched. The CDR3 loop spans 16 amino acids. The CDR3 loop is CASSPRGGQGTYEQYF. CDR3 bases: TGTGCCAGCAGCCCTAGAGGGGGACAGGGGACCTACGAGCAGTACTTC.